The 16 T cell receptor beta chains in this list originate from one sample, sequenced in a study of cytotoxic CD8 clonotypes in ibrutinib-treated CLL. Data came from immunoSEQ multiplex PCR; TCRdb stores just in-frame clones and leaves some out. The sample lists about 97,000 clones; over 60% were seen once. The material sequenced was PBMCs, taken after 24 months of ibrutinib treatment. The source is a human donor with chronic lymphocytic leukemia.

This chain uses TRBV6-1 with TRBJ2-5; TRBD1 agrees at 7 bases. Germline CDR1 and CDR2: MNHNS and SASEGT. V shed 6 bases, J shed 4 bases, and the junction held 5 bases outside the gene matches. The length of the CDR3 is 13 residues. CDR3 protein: CASSGTALETQYF. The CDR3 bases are TGTGCCAGCAGCGGGACAGCTTTAGAGACCCAGTACTTC.

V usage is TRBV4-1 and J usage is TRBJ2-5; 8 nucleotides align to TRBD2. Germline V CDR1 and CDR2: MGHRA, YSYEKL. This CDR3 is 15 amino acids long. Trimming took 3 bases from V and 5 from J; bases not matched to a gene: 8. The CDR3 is CASSQGTSGGETQYF. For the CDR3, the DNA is TGCGCCAGCAGCCAGGGTACTAGCGGAGGGGAGACCCAGTACTTC.

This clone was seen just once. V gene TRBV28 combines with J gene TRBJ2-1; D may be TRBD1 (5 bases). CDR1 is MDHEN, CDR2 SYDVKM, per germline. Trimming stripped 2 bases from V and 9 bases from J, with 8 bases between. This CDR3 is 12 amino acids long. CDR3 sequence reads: CASSLPGLEQFF. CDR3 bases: TGTGCCAGCAGTTTACCAGGGCTTGAGCAGTTCTTC.

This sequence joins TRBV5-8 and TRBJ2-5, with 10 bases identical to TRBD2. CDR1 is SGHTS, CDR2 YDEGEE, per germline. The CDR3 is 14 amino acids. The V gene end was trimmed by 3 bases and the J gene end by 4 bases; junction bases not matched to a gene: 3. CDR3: CASSWLAGAETQYF. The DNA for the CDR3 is TGTGCCAGCAGCTGGCTAGCGGGAGCAGAGACCCAGTACTTC. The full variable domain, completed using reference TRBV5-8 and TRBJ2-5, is EAGVTQSPTHLIKTRGQQATLRCSPISGHTSVYWYQQALGLGLQFLLWYDEGEERNRGNFPPRFSGRQFPNYSSELNVNALELEDSALYLCASSWLAGAETQYFGPGTRLLVL.

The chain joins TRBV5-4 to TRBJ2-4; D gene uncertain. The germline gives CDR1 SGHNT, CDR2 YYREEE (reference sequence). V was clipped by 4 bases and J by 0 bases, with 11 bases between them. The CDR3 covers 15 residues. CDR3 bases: TGTGCCAGCAGCCCGGACGCGGTAGCCAAAAACATTCAGTACTTC. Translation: CASSPDAVAKNIQYF.

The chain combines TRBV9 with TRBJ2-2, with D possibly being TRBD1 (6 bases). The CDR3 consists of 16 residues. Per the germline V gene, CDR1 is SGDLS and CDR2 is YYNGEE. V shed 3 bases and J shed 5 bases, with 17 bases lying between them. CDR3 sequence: CASSASGTILTGELFF. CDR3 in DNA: TGTGCCAGCAGCGCCTCGGGGACAATTCTTACCGGGGAGCTGTTTTTT.

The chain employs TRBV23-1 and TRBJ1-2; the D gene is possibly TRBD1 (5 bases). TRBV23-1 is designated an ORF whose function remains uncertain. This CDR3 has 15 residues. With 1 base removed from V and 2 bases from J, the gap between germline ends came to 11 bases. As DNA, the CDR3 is TGCGCCAGCAGTCAATACGGCAGGGTAAACTATGGCTACACCTTC. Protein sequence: CASSQYGRVNYGYTF.

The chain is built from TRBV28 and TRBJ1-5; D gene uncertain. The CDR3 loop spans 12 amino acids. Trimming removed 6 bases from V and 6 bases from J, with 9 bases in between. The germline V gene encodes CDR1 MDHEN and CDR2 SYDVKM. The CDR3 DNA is TGTGCCAGCAGGGTAGGGAGTCAGCCCCAGCATTTT. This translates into CASRVGSQPQHF.

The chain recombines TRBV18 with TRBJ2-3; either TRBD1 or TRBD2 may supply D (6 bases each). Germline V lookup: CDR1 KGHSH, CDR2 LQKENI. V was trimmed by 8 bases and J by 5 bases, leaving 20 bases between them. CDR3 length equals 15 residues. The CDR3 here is CASHLGGGLEDTQYF. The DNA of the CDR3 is TGTGCCAGCCATCTAGGAGGGGGGCTGGAAGATACGCAGTATTTT.

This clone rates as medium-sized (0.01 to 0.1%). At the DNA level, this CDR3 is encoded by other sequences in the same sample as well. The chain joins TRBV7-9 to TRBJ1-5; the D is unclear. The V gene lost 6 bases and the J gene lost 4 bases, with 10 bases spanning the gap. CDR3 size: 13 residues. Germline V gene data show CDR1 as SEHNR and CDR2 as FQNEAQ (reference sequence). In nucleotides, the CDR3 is TGTGCCAGCAGTCTGGACTCTAATCAGCCCCAGCATTTT. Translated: CASSLDSNQPQHF.

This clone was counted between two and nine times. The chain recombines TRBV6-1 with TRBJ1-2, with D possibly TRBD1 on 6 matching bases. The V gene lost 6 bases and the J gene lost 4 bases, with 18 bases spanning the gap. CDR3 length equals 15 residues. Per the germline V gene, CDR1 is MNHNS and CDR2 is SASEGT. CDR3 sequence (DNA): TGTGCCAGCAGCCACAGGGTCTGGATGGGCTATGGCTACACCTTC. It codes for CASSHRVWMGYGYTF.

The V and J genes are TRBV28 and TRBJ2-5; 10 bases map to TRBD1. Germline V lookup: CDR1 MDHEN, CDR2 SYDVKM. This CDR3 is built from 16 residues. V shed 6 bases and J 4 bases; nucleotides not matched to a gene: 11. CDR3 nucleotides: TGTGCCAGCAGCCCGAGCCGACAGGGGGCGGGAGAGACCCAGTACTTC. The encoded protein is CASSPSRQGAGETQYF.

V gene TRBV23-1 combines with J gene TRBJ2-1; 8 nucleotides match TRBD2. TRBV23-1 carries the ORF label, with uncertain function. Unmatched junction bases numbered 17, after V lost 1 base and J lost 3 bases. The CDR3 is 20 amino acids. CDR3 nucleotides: TGCGCCAGCAGTCAATATCGACGGGAGGGGCTAAAGACTTACTACAATGAGCAGTTCTTC. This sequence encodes CASSQYRREGLKTYYNEQFF.

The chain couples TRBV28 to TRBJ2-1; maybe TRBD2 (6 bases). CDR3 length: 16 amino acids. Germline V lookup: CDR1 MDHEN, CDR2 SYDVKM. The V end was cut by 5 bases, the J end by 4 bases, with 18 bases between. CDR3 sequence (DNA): TGTGCCAGCAGTCCCCTTGGTGGGGGGAGTTACAATGAGCAGTTCTTC. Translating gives CASSPLGGGSYNEQFF.

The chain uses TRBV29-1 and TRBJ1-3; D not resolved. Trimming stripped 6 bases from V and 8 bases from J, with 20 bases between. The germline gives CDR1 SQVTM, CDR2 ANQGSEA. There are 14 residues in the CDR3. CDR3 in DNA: TGCAGCGTAGAGAGTGTCGAGGCTGGGGACACCATATATTTT. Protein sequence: CSVESVEAGDTIYF.

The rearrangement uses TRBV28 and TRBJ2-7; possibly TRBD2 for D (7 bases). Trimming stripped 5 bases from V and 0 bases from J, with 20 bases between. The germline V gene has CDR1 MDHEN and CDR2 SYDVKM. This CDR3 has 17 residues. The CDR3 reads CASSPNLRGAHSYEQYF. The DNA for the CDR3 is TGTGCCAGCAGTCCGAATCTTCGGGGGGCTCACTCCTACGAGCAGTACTTC.